The 30 T cell receptor beta chains given below trace back to one sample, sequenced in a study of T cell clonality in common variable immunodeficiency. Here immunoSEQ multiplex PCR was the method, and the copy in TCRdb shows in-frame clones only, minus some. The table lists about 81,000 clones, with no singletons. The sequencing input was peripheral blood mononuclear cells. The receptors were gathered from a person aged 18-70 years in good health.

This clone was picked up many times. The read ends 3 residues before the CDR3 terminus; that terminus is restored from the germline J gene. The chain is built from TRBV19 and TRBJ2-3; tentative D call: TRBD2 (5 bases). Germline CDR1 LNHDA, CDR2 SQIVND (reference sequence). This CDR3 has 16 residues. Trimming took 4 bases from V and 6 from J, leaving 20 bases between them. CDR3 DNA (partial): TGTGCCAGTAGTACACCGCACCTCCACGGGGTGGATACG. It is translated as CASSTPHLHGVDT. In full, the CDR3 is CASSTPHLHGVDTQYF.

This clone was detected many times. The CDR3 is cut off 3 residues early in the read; its end comes from the germline J gene. The V gene is TRBV29-1, the J gene TRBJ1-2; 7 bases are a match to TRBD1. Trimming cost V 0 bases and J 2 bases; bases outside gene matches: 0. CDR3 length: 13 amino acids. CDR1 and CDR2 from the germline V gene are SQVTM and ANQGSEA. Incomplete CDR3 DNA: TGCAGCGTTGAAGAGACAGGGAACTATGGC. Protein product: CSVEETGNYG. The CDR3 in full is CSVEETGNYGYTF.

This clone has a count of ten or more. The sequence runs out 3 residues before the end of the CDR3; the remainder is reconstructed from the germline J gene. The chain carries TRBV2 and TRBJ2-5; the match to TRBD1 covers 7 bases. The CDR3 length is 14 residues. Germline lookup yields CDR1 SNHLY and CDR2 FYNNEI. Unmatched junction bases numbered 4, after V lost 6 bases and J lost 0 bases. The CDR3 bases that were read are TGTGCCAGCAGATTGGACAGGAACCAAGAGACC. Its translation: CASRLDRNQET. The full CDR3 sequence reads CASRLDRNQETQYF.

In this sample, this clone turned up many times. The CDR3 goes on 3 residues after the read ends, and that part is filled in from the germline J gene. This chain uses TRBV20-1 with TRBJ2-7, with TRBD2 as a possible D gene (6 bases). The length of the CDR3 is 15 residues. In germline, CDR1 is DFQATT, CDR2 SNEGSKA (reference sequence). V was cut by 6 bases and J by 0 bases, with 18 bases left in between. The sequenced CDR3 bases are TGCAGTGCCAGCCCCGCCGCGGGAAGCTCCTACGAG. It encodes CSASPAAGSSYE. The entire CDR3 protein reads CSASPAAGSSYEQYF.

This clone has at least ten counts. The CDR3 is cut off 3 residues early in the read; its end comes from the germline J gene. The rearrangement joins TRBV29-1 to TRBJ1-2; D might be TRBD1 (5 bases). In germline, CDR1 is SQVTM, CDR2 ANQGSEA. With 0 bases removed from V and 7 bases from J, the gap between germline ends came to 15 bases. This CDR3 has 14 residues. The CDR3 sequence is CSVEERGLLSGYTF. The CDR3 bases that were read are TGCAGCGTTGAAGAAAGGGGACTTTTGTCTGGC.

This clone was seen ten or more times. The read halts 3 residues ahead of the CDR3 end, with the missing end drawn from the germline J gene. This chain joins TRBV19 and TRBJ1-4; 10 positions match TRBD1. The CDR3 has 16 residues. V gave up 5 bases and J gave up 4 bases; unmatched junction bases: 7. Germline V lookup: CDR1 LNHDA, CDR2 SQIVND (reference sequence). CDR3 DNA (partial): TGTGCCAGTAGTGTGACAGGGGGCAGCGGTAATGAAAAA. Its protein is CASSVTGGSGNEK. The full CDR3 is CASSVTGGSGNEKLFF.

This clone was counted at least ten times. The read comes to an end 3 residues before the CDR3 does, leaving the germline J gene to fill in the end. The chain links TRBV5-4 to TRBJ2-2, with 9 bases identical to TRBD2. The germline gives CDR1 SGHNT, CDR2 YYREEE (reference sequence). The V and J ends lost 0 bases and 5 bases, in that order; junction bases with no gene match: 5. The CDR3 runs to 16 residues. CDR3 residues: CASSLALAGRTGELFF. The CDR3 bases that were read are TGTGCCAGCAGCTTGGCCCTAGCGGGAAGGACCGGGGAG.

This clone was seen at least ten times. CDR3 bases read: TGTGCCAGCAGCGTAGGGCTAGCGGGAGGCACTAGCACAGATACG. Its translation is CASSVGLAGGTSTDT. The CDR3 in full is CASSVGLAGGTSTDTQYF. The chain couples TRBV9 to TRBJ2-3; 11 nucleotides line up with TRBD2. From the germline J gene comes the end of the CDR3, since the read stops 3 residues before it. Germline loops: CDR1 SGDLS, CDR2 YYNGEE. CDR3 size: 18 residues. After removal of 0 bases from V and 0 bases from J, the junction contained 6 bases not matched to a gene.

Ten or more counts support this clone. With the read ending 3 residues before the CDR3 end, the germline J gene is used to fill in that end. The rearrangement joins TRBV6-2 or TRBV6-3 to TRBJ2-7, with 10 bases identical to TRBD2. The CDR3 contains 14 residues. The trim removed 6 bases at V and 2 bases at J, leaving 4 bases unmatched. CDR1 is MNHEY, CDR2 SVGEGT, per germline. Here the CDR3 reads CASRKAGGPYEQYF. CDR3 DNA, as far as it was read: TGTGCCAGCAGGAAAGCGGGAGGGCCCTACGAG.

This clone was seen many times. The CDR3 goes on 3 residues after the read ends, and that part is filled in from the germline J gene. This chain connects TRBV5-1 to TRBJ2-5, with D maybe TRBD1 (7 bases). Germline CDR1 reads SGHRS; CDR2 reads YFSETQ. V gave up 7 bases and J gave up 4 bases, with 14 bases separating them. The CDR3 runs to 13 residues. The part of the CDR3 DNA that was read is TGCGCCAGCCAGGGGGGCTCTCGAGAGACC. Protein product: CASQGGSRET. Given in full, the CDR3 is CASQGGSRETQYF.

This clone was observed at least ten times. From the germline J gene comes the end of the CDR3, since the read stops 3 residues before it. The chain carries TRBV20-1 and TRBJ2-2; no clear D. Germline CDR1 reads DFQATT; CDR2 reads SNEGSKA (reference sequence). Trimming took off 6 bases at V and 5 bases at J, with 7 bases between the two ends. The CDR3 sequence is 11 residues long. The covered CDR3 bases are TGCAGTGCGCGAGTTACCGGGGAG. Amino acids: CSARVTGE. The whole CDR3 reads CSARVTGELFF.

This clone was observed at least ten times. Read sequence stops 3 residues before the CDR3 end, and the germline J gene provides the missing end. The chain couples TRBV20-1 to TRBJ2-2, with TRBD2 as a possible D gene (6 bases). Germline CDR1 and CDR2: DFQATT and SNEGSKA (reference sequence). The length of the CDR3 is 16 residues. Trimming removed 2 bases from V and 6 bases from J, with 19 bases in between. The CDR3 bases that were read are TGCAGTGCTAGACCCAAAATGTGGGGGGAACCCGGGGAG. Its translation: CSARPKMWGEPGE. The full CDR3 sequence reads CSARPKMWGEPGELFF.

This clone is medium-sized (0.01 to 0.1%) in the sample. The DNA ends 3 residues before the CDR3 does, and the rest of the CDR3 is filled in from the germline J gene. The rearrangement joins TRBV7-2 to TRBJ2-5; D perhaps matches TRBD1 (6 bases). Germline CDR1 is SGHTA and CDR2 is FQGNSA. There are 15 residues in the CDR3. The V and J ends lost 5 bases and 3 bases respectively, with 16 bases between them. The CDR3 loop is CASSRPRTAEETQYF. CDR3 DNA (partial): TGTGCCAGCAGCAGACCTAGGACAGCCGAAGAGACC.

There are many counts of this clone. The DNA ends 3 residues before the CDR3 does, and the rest of the CDR3 is filled in from the germline J gene. The chain employs TRBV5-1 and TRBJ1-4; the match to TRBD1 covers 7 bases. With 1 base clipped from V and 2 bases from J, the junction kept 8 bases outside the gene matches. Germline loops: CDR1 SGHRS, CDR2 YFSETQ. The CDR3 extends over 17 amino acids. The part of the CDR3 DNA that was read is TGCGCCAGCAGCTTGCTGACAGGGATGGTGACTAATGAAAAA. Translated: CASSLLTGMVTNEK. The full-length CDR3 reads as CASSLLTGMVTNEKLFF.

This clone has at least ten counts. The read terminates 3 residues before the CDR3 end, so the remaining end is supplied by the germline J gene. The V call is TRBV30, the J call TRBJ1-5; D is unresolved. The CDR3 is 14 amino acids. The germline CDR1 and CDR2 sequences are GTSNPN and SVGIG (reference sequence). V shed 3 bases and J shed 2 bases, with 11 bases lying between them. The sequenced CDR3 bases are TGTGCCTGGAGCCCGCGCCAGGGCAATCAGCCC. Translated, it gives CAWSPRQGNQP. The whole CDR3 is CAWSPRQGNQPQHF.

This clone was picked up many times. The read falls 3 residues short of the CDR3 end, and the missing part is taken from the germline J gene. This chain uses TRBV7-3 with TRBJ1-2; D is possibly TRBD1 (5 bases). Germline CDR1 reads SGHTA; CDR2 reads FQGTGA. CDR3 length: 12 residues. The CDR3 loop reads CASSSRLAGYTF. The sequenced part of the CDR3 DNA is TGTGCCAGCAGCTCGCGACTAGCAGGG.

This clone was picked up many times. The read stops 3 residues short of the end of the CDR3; the missing end is completed from the germline J gene. V and J are TRBV19 and TRBJ2-7; 10 bases are shared with TRBD1. The CDR3 runs 16 residues. Per the germline V gene, CDR1 is LNHDA and CDR2 is SQIVND (reference sequence). V shed 3 bases and J 2 bases; nucleotides not matched to a gene: 7. The CDR3 DNA, read in part, is TGTGCCAGTAGTATGTGGCGGGGACAGGGGACCTACGAG. It is translated as CASSMWRGQGTYE. From start to end, the CDR3 is CASSMWRGQGTYEQYF.

This clone was counted at least ten times. Read data end 3 residues before the CDR3 end; the end is taken from the germline J gene. This chain connects TRBV5-6 to TRBJ1-4, with a possible D match to TRBD1 (6 bases). The CDR3 totals 13 residues. Germline CDR1 is SGHDT and CDR2 is YYEEEE. The sequenced CDR3 bases are TGTGCCAGCAGCTGGGAGACAGGAGGGGGA. Its translation: CASSWETGGG. The complete CDR3 reads CASSWETGGGLFF.

In this sample, this clone turned up many times. Partial CDR3 DNA: TGTGCCAGCATACGACGGGGTTTGGGTGGCACTGAA. Its protein is CASIRRGLGGTE. The entire CDR3 reads CASIRRGLGGTEAFF. The chain uses TRBV6-2 or TRBV6-3 and TRBJ1-1; unclear D gene. The read ends 3 residues shy of where the CDR3 ends; the end is completed using the germline J gene. V was cut by 7 bases and J by 4 bases, with 19 bases left in between. Germline values: CDR1 MNHEY, CDR2 SVGEGT. There are 15 residues in the CDR3.

This clone was picked up many times. The CDR3 end falls 3 residues outside the read, so it is completed with the germline J gene. The rearrangement uses TRBV19 and TRBJ1-1; D is perhaps TRBD1 (6 bases). In germline, CDR1 is LNHDA, CDR2 SQIVND (reference sequence). This CDR3 is built from 15 residues. Trimming stripped 5 bases from V and 4 bases from J, with 17 bases between. The CDR3 bases that were read are TGTGCCAGTAGTGGAGGGCGGGGGCCGAGCACTGAA. As protein: CASSGGRGPSTE. The whole CDR3 is CASSGGRGPSTEAFF. Full variable domain (outside the CDR3, taken from reference TRBV19 and TRBJ1-1): DGGITQSPKYLFRKEGQNVTLSCEQNLNHDAMYWYRQDPGQGLRLIYYSQIVNDFQKGDIAEGYSVSREKKESFPLTVTSAQKNPTAFYLCASSGGRGPSTEAFFGQGTRLTVV.

The table lists this clone with many counts. The read falls 3 residues short of the CDR3 end, and the missing part is taken from the germline J gene. The rearrangement joins TRBV10-1 to TRBJ2-3; 11 nucleotides line up with TRBD2. The length of the CDR3 is 15 residues. Per germline, CDR1 WNHNN and CDR2 SYGVQD (reference sequence). V lost 5 bases, J lost 6 bases, and 7 bases stayed unmatched. Partial CDR3 DNA: TGCGCCAGCAGTATCGGGACTAGCGGTAGTGATACG. This sequence encodes CASSIGTSGSDT. The complete CDR3 protein is CASSIGTSGSDTQYF.

This clone occurred many times. Read coverage stops 3 residues before the CDR3 terminus; the germline J gene supplies the remainder. The rearrangement uses TRBV6-1 and TRBJ1-1, with 9 bases fitting TRBD1. The germline CDR1 and CDR2 sequences are MNHNS and SASEGT. The CDR3 contains 15 residues. J lost 0 bases, V lost 4 bases, and 3 bases had no gene match. Incomplete CDR3 DNA: TGTGCCAGCAGTGGACAGGGGGTTATGAACACTGAA. The encoded protein is CASSGQGVMNTE. The entire CDR3 protein reads CASSGQGVMNTEAFF.

In its sample, this clone was seen many times. The CDR3 goes on 3 residues after the read ends, and that part is filled in from the germline J gene. The gene calls are TRBV5-1 and TRBJ1-2, with TRBD1 matching over 10 bases. The CDR3 is 18 residues long. CDR1 SGHRS and CDR2 YFSETQ come from the germline V gene. Losses at the gene ends were 1 base for V and 2 bases for J; bases not matched to a gene: 11. The CDR3 region is CASSLHGTGDVSNYGYTF. The DNA read from the CDR3 is TGCGCCAGCAGCTTGCACGGGACAGGGGACGTCTCAAACTATGGC.

There are many counts of this clone. The read stops 3 residues short of the end of the CDR3; the missing end is completed from the germline J gene. This sequence joins TRBV29-1 and TRBJ2-1, with 10 bases aligning to TRBD2. Trimming removed 6 bases from V and 8 bases from J; junction bases left unmatched: 16. In germline, CDR1 is SQVTM, CDR2 ANQGSEA. The CDR3 has 16 residues. The CDR3 loop reads CSVPLLEAGGRYEQFF. The CDR3 bases that were read are TGCAGCGTGCCCCTCCTAGAAGCGGGAGGGAGATATGAG.

This clone was observed many times. The read gets to within 3 residues of the CDR3 end, and the germline J gene fills in the rest. This chain joins TRBV20-1 and TRBJ2-7; 9 nucleotides line up with TRBD2. V shed 4 bases and J 0 bases; nucleotides not matched to a gene: 7. Germline V CDR1 and CDR2: DFQATT, SNEGSKA (reference sequence). The CDR3 covers 15 residues. The sequenced CDR3 bases are TGCAGTGCTACTACGACTAGCGGACCCTCCTACGAG. Translating it yields CSATTTSGPSYE. The CDR3, in full, reads CSATTTSGPSYEQYF.

This clone was seen repeatedly, ten times or more. Read data end 3 residues before the CDR3 end; the end is taken from the germline J gene. The chain links TRBV19 to TRBJ1-2; 8 bases fit TRBD1. The CDR3 sequence is 13 residues long. In germline, CDR1 is LNHDA, CDR2 SQIVND (reference sequence). V gave up 5 bases and J gave up 4 bases; unmatched junction bases: 3. CDR3 bases read: TGTGCCAGTAGTTTTACAGGGGGCTATGGC. Protein: CASSFTGGYG. The CDR3 in its entirety is CASSFTGGYGYTF.

There are a few counts of this clone. The read finishes 3 residues shy of the CDR3 end, and the germline J gene is used to complete it. The chain is built from TRBV10-2 and TRBJ2-3, with 9 bases matching TRBD2. This CDR3 region has 14 residues. CDR1 is WSHSY, CDR2 SAAADI, per germline. The V gene end was trimmed by 2 bases and the J gene end by 8 bases; junction bases not matched to a gene: 5. The sequenced CDR3 bases are TGCGCCAGCAGTGAGGTAGCGGGAGTAGGTACG. Residues: CASSEVAGVGT. The full CDR3 protein reads CASSEVAGVGTQYF.

There are many counts of this clone. The read terminates 3 residues before the CDR3 end, so the remaining end is supplied by the germline J gene. The chain combines TRBV30 with TRBJ2-7, with 8 bases that match TRBD1. The CDR3 loop spans 13 amino acids. Germline trimming cut 2 bases from V and 5 bases from J; bases unmatched to any gene: 5. The germline V gene has CDR1 GTSNPN and CDR2 SVGIG (reference sequence). CDR3 DNA (partial): TGTGCCTGGAGTCCCGACAGGGGCGACGAG. This sequence encodes CAWSPDRGDE. The whole CDR3 is CAWSPDRGDEQYF.

This clone was seen repeatedly, ten times or more. Read sequence stops 3 residues before the CDR3 end, and the germline J gene provides the missing end. V gene TRBV12-3 or TRBV12-4 combines with J gene TRBJ2-2; 13 nucleotides align to TRBD2. With V trimmed by 6 bases and J by 0 bases, 4 bases remained unmatched. The CDR3 has 17 residues. The CDR3 bases that were read are TGTGCCAGCAGGGGACTAGCGGGGATCGCGAACACCGGGGAG. Protein product: CASRGLAGIANTGE. The entire CDR3 protein is CASRGLAGIANTGELFF.

This clone has ten or more counts. CDR3 protein: CASSSPKNIQYF. The covered CDR3 bases are TGTGCCAGCAGCTCTCCCAAAAACATT. J is TRBJ2-4 and V is TRBV5-4; no firm D call. With the read ending 3 residues before the CDR3 end, the germline J gene is used to fill in that end. The CDR3 consists of 12 residues. Germline CDR1 SGHNT, CDR2 YYREEE (reference sequence). V lost 3 bases, J lost 2 bases, and 3 bases lay in between.